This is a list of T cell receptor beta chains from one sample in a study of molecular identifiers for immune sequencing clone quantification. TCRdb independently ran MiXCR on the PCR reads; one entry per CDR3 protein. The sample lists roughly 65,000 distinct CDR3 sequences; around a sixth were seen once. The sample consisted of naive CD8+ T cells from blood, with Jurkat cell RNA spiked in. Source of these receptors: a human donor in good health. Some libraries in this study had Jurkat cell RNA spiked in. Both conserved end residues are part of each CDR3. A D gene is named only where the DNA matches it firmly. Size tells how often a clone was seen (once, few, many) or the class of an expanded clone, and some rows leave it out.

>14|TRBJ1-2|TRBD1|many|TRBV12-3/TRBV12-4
CASSRTGANYGYTF
TGTGCCAGCAGCCGGACAGGGGCCAACTATGGCTACACCTTC
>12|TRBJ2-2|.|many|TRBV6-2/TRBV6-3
CASSYEIGELFF
TGTGCCAGCAGTTACGAGATCGGGGAGCTGTTTTTT
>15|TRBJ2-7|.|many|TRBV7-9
CASSPTGLTTYEQYF
TGTGCCAGCAGCCCAACAGGGTTAACAACCTACGAGCAGTACTTC
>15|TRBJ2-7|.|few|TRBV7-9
CASSPPGHFSYEQYF
TGTGCCAGCAGCCCCCCGGGACATTTCTCCTACGAGCAGTACTTC
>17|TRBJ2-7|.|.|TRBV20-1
CSARAPSKDQSSYEQYF
TGCAGTGCTAGAGCCCCCAGTAAGGACCAGAGCTCCTACGAGCAGTACTTC
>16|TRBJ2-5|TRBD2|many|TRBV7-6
CASSLGLAGGGETQYF
TGTGCCAGCAGCTTAGGACTAGCGGGAGGGGGTGAGACCCAGTACTTC
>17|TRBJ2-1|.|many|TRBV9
CASSPRSQSGSYNEQFF
TGTGCCAGCAGCCCTCGGTCCCAATCTGGTTCCTACAATGAGCAGTTCTTC
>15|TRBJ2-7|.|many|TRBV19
CASSIGVGPSYEQYF
TGTGCCAGTAGTATAGGGGTCGGGCCCTCCTACGAGCAGTACTTC
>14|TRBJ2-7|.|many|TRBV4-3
CASSQRLFTYEQYF
TGCGCCAGCAGCCAAAGACTCTTTACCTACGAGCAGTACTTC
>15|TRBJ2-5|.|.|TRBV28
CASSPPDAGGETQYF
TGTGCCAGCAGTCCACCTGATGCAGGTGGGGAGACCCAGTACTTC
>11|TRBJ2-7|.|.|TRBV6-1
CAGGWSYEQYF
TGTGCCGGGGGGTGGTCCTACGAGCAGTACTTC
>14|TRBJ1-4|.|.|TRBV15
CATSDFNANEKLFF
TGTGCCACCAGCGACTTTAATGCTAATGAAAAACTGTTTTTT
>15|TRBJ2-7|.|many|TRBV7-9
CASSLGSGSPYEQYF
TGTGCCAGCAGCTTAGGGAGCGGATCTCCCTACGAGCAGTACTTC
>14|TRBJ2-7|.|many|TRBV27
CASSLSSRSYEQYF
TGTGCCAGCAGTTTATCGTCCCGGTCCTACGAGCAGTACTTC
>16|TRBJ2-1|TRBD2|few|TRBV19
CASSPLASGTHGEQFF
TGTGCCAGTAGTCCCCTGGCTAGCGGCACCCATGGGGAGCAGTTCTTC
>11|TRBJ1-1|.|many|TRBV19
CAVILASEAFF
TGTGCCGTCATTCTTGCCAGTGAAGCTTTCTTT
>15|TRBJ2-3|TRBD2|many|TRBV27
CASRELAGEPDTQYF
TGTGCCAGCAGGGAACTAGCGGGAGAACCAGATACGCAGTATTTT
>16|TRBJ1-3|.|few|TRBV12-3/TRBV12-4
CASSDHPWSSGNTIYF
TGTGCCAGCAGTGACCACCCGTGGTCCTCTGGAAACACCATATATTTT
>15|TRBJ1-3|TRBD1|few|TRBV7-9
CASSSRQGAGNTIYF
TGTGCCAGCAGCTCGCGACAGGGGGCCGGAAACACCATATATTTT
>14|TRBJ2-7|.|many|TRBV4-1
CASSLMVTNYEQYF
TGCGCCAGCAGCCTTATGGTTACAAACTACGAGCAGTACTTC
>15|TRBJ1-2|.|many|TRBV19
CATNLIAGVPYGYTF
TGTGCCACCAACCTAATTGCGGGGGTCCCCTATGGCTACACCTTC
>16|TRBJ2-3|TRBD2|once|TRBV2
CASGTSQRESTDTQYF
TGTGCCAGCGGTACCTCCCAGCGGGAGAGCACAGATACGCAGTATTTT
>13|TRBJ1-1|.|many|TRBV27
CASSLKENTEAFF
TGTGCCAGCAGTTTGAAAGAGAACACTGAAGCTTTCTTT
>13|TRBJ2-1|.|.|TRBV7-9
CASSLSLDNEQFF
TGTGCCAGCAGCTTATCCCTGGACAATGAGCAGTTCTTC
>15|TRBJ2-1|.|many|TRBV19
CASSILALPQDEQFF
TGTGCCAGTAGTATTCTCGCCCTCCCCCAGGATGAGCAGTTCTTC
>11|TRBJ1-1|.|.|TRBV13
CASSLGDEALF
TGTGCCAGCAGCTTAGGTGATGAAGCTCTCTTT
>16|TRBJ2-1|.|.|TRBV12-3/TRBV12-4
CASRDLSGSSYNEQFF
TGTGCCAGCAGGGACCTAAGCGGAAGCTCCTACAATGAGCAGTTCTTC
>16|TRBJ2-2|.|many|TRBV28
CASSQLYPSHTGELFF
TGTGCCAGCAGTCAACTCTACCCGAGTCACACCGGGGAGCTGTTTTTT
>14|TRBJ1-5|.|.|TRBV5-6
CASSLPNSNQPQHF
TGTGCCAGCAGCTTACCGAATAGCAATCAGCCCCAGCATTTT
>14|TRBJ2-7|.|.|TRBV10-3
CAISAIFRNYEQYF
TGTGCCATCAGTGCGATATTCAGGAACTACGAGCAGTACTTC
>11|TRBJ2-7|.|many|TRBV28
CASSWSGEQYF
TGTGCCAGCAGCTGGTCGGGGGAGCAGTACTTC
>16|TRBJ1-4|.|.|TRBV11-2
CASSLWAGGSNEKLFF
TGTGCCAGCAGCTTATGGGCCGGGGGATCTAATGAAAAACTGTTTTTT
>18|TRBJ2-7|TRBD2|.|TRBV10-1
CASSDPTPGLAGAYEQYF
TGCGCCAGCAGTGACCCGACTCCTGGACTAGCGGGAGCGTACGAGCAGTACTTC
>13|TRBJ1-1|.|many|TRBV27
CASSLTGYTEAFF
TGTGCCAGCAGTCTAACAGGGTACACTGAAGCTTTCTTT
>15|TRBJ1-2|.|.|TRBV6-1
CPSIPPVGGGYGYTF
TGTCCCAGCATCCCCCCGGTTGGGGGTGGTTATGGCTACACCTTC
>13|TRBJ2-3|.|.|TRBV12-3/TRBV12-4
CASSPIGTDTQYF
TGTGCCAGCAGTCCGATCGGCACAGATACGCAGTATTTT
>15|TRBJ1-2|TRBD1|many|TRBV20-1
CSAREAGGGHYGYTF
TGCAGTGCTAGGGAGGCAGGGGGTGGGCACTATGGCTACACCTTC
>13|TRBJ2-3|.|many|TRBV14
CASSLPYGDTQYF
TGTGCCAGCAGCCTCCCGTACGGAGATACGCAGTATTTT
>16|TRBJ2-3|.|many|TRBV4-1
CASSQEFSSVADTQYF
TGCGCCAGCAGCCAAGAATTCTCGTCCGTGGCAGATACGCAGTATTTT
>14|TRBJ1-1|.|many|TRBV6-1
CASTTLRGGPEAFF
TGTGCCAGCACCACCTTGAGGGGTGGGCCAGAAGCTTTCTTT
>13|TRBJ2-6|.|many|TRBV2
CASSEPGANVLTF
TGTGCCAGCAGTGAACCTGGGGCCAACGTCCTGACTTTC
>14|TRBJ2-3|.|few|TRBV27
CASSLGLLTDTQYF
TGTGCCAGCAGTTTGGGACTCCTCACAGATACGCAGTATTTT
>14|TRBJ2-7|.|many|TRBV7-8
CASSWRDITYEQYF
TGTGCCAGCAGCTGGAGGGACATCACCTACGAGCAGTACTTC
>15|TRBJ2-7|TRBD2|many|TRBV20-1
CSARGTSGSSYEQYF
TGCAGTGCTAGGGGGACTAGCGGGTCATCCTACGAGCAGTACTTC
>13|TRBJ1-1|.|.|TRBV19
CASSILGNTEAFF
TGTGCCAGTAGTATTTTGGGGAACACTGAAGCTTTCTTT
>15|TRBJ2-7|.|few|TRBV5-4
CASSLFAKSSYEQYF
TGTGCCAGCAGCTTGTTCGCGAAAAGCTCCTACGAGCAGTACTTC
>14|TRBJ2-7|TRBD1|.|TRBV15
CATSSGQGQSEQYF
TGTGCCACCAGCTCAGGACAGGGACAAAGCGAGCAGTACTTC
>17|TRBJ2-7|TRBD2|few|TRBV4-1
CASSQVGSGLAGAEQYF
TGCGCCAGCAGCCAAGTAGGCTCGGGACTAGCGGGAGCCGAGCAGTACTTC
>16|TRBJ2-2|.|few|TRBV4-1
CASFFRVTLNTGELFF
TGCGCCAGCTTTTTTCGTGTCACCCTGAACACCGGGGAGCTGTTTTTT
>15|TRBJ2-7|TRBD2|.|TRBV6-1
CASSEVGTSVYEQYF
TGTGCCAGCAGTGAAGTTGGGACTAGTGTCTACGAGCAGTACTTC
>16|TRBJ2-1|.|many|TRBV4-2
CASSQEEGGFYNEQFF
TGTGCCAGCAGCCAAGAGGAAGGCGGGTTCTACAATGAGCAGTTCTTC
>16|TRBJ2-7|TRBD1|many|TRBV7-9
CASSSDRLGAYYEQYF
TGTGCCAGCAGCTCGGACAGGCTGGGGGCATACTACGAGCAGTACTTC
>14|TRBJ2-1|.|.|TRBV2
CAGSESASYNEQFF
TGTGCCGGCAGTGAATCGGCTTCTTACAATGAGCAGTTCTTC
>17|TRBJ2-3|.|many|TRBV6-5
CASRPWFGGDGTDTQYF
TGTGCCAGCAGACCCTGGTTCGGGGGCGACGGCACAGATACGCAGTATTTT
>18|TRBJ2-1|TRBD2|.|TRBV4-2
CASSQEILTSGTYNEQFF
TGTGCCAGCAGCCAAGAGATCCTGACTAGCGGGACATACAATGAGCAGTTCTTC